This T cell receptor (beta chain) was sequenced in a study of human thymus T cells. Broader study findings: The authors found apparently biased V and J gene usage in thymic and blood repertoires.

Trimming cost V 5 bases and J 0 bases, with 11 bases left between them. This CDR3 has 14 residues. Germline assignment: CDR1 SGHVS and CDR2 FQNEAQ. As for this clone: What it binds is unknown.

The assay was immunoSEQ multiplex PCR, and TCRdb's table has in-frame clones only and misses some. This table has some 130,000 clones, approximately 96% appearing once. From resections taken during corrective heart surgery, the thymus tissue was obtained. Corrective surgery for congenital heart defects was being performed on the healthy Finnish infants who were the donors. The sequence was obtained from a boy younger than two with a congenital heart defect but otherwise immunologically healthy. The specimen sequenced was thymus tissue. The rearrangement uses TRBV7-8 and TRBJ2-7; a weak D match, TRBD1 (5 bases). CDR3 in DNA: TGTGCCAGCAGCGCCGACAGAAACTCCTACGAGCAGTACTTC. It is translated as CASSADRNSYEQYF.